The clone carrying this T cell receptor beta chain was detected only a few times. This sample is part of a study of blood T cell repertoires in COVID-19. Study in general: Spain, Italy and the United States supplied samples that represented acute and convalescent COVID-19. Sources were T cells, B-cell-depleted T cells, or PBMCs; the material itself was cDNA or gDNA.

Study processing details: Reference gene primer amplification gave estimated nucleated cell counts. Repertoires were generated with immunoSEQ multiplex PCR, while TCRdb's copy carries only in-frame clones and drops some. That table supplies the V and J calls and clone size; D and trimming were determined from the DNA. The table records a few hundred thousand clones, approximately 80% of them present only once. V dropped 6 bases and J dropped 5; count of bases not matched to a gene: 10. The CDR3 consists of 15 residues. The V gene's germline CDR1 is SGHTA and CDR2 FQGNSA. This clonotype was sampled from a human donor in a cohort sampled during active COVID-19. The chain has TRBV7-2 and TRBJ2-5; TRBD2 aligns across 9 bases. Sequences were obtained from peripheral blood. The CDR3: CASRENSGGGETQYF. The CDR3 DNA reads TGTGCCAGCAGGGAAAATAGCGGGGGTGGGGAGACCCAGTACTTC.